The 12 T cell receptor beta chains below were found in one sample sequenced in a study of OX40 agonist ivuxolimab in advanced cancers. Generated by immunoSEQ multiplex PCR, the TCRdb table keeps only in-frame clones and is missing some. The table shows 45,000 to 60,000 clones, with 70% to 90% occurring only once. This material consisted of CD4+ or CD8+ T cells sorted from blood, taken in a trial of the OX40 agonist ivuxolimab. These receptors came from an adult with an advanced solid tumor such as melanoma, head and neck, liver or kidney cancer.

Regarding this clone: At the DNA level, this CDR3 is encoded by other sequences in the same sample as well. This chain joins TRBV28 and TRBJ1-5; D is perhaps TRBD1 (5 bases). This CDR3 has 15 amino acids. Germline V gives CDR1 MDHEN, CDR2 SYDVKM. Trimming pared 1 base from V and 2 bases from J, leaving 9 bases between. CDR3 coding DNA: TGTGCCAGCAGTTTATTAGGGGCCGGCAATCAGCCCCAGCATTTT. It translates to CASSLLGAGNQPQHF.

V usage is TRBV19 and J usage is TRBJ2-5, with unresolved D. Germline lookup yields CDR1 LNHDA and CDR2 SQIVND (reference sequence). The CDR3 length is 12 residues. The ends were cut back, 5 bases at V and 5 bases at J, with 9 bases in the middle. The chain's CDR3 is CASSYSGETQYF. The CDR3 DNA reads TGTGCCAGTAGTTATAGTGGGGAGACCCAGTACTTC.

The chain couples TRBV4-3 to TRBJ2-5; 9 bases line up with TRBD2. Looked up from germline, CDR1 is LGHNA and CDR2 is YSLEER. After removal of 0 bases from V and 5 bases from J, the junction contained 4 bases not matched to a gene. There are 15 residues in the CDR3. The CDR3, as DNA: TGCGCCAGCAGCCAAGACGGGACTAGCTACGAGACCCAGTACTTC. It specifies CASSQDGTSYETQYF.

Written as DNA, the CDR3 is TGTGCCAGCAGCTTGGGAGAGAGGACTCTACAGTTCTTC. It is translated as CASSLGERTLQFF. This chain uses TRBV5-4 with TRBJ2-1, with D possibly TRBD2 on 5 matching bases. V dropped 0 bases and J dropped 13 bases, with 14 bases sitting between them. CDR1 SGHNT and CDR2 YYREEE come from the germline V gene (reference sequence). This CDR3 is built from 13 residues. Complete variable domain (other parts from reference TRBV5-4 and TRBJ2-1): ETGVTQSPTHLIKTRGQQVTLRCSSQSGHNTVSWYQQALGQGPQFIFQYYREEENGRGNFPPRFSGLQFPNYSSELNVNALELDDSALYLCASSLGERTLQFFGPGTRLTVL.

This clone was counted only a few times. V gene TRBV7-2 combines with J gene TRBJ2-1; the D gene is possibly TRBD2 (6 bases). Germline V CDR1 and CDR2: SGHTA, FQGNSA. The CDR3 sequence is 14 residues long. V lost 0 bases, J lost 10 bases, and 13 bases lay in between. CDR3 in DNA: TGTGCCAGCAGCTTAGCGAGGGACTCTGGGGAGCAGTTCTTC. Its protein is CASSLARDSGEQFF.

The rearrangement uses TRBV5-6 and TRBJ1-2, with a possible D match to TRBD1 (5 bases). Germline V gene lookup returns CDR1 SGHDT and CDR2 YYEEEE. The CDR3 covers 13 residues. V dropped 4 bases and J dropped 4 bases, with 11 bases sitting between them. CDR3 amino acids: CASSPGGGYGYTF. CDR3 DNA: TGTGCCAGCAGCCCGGGGGGGGGCTATGGCTACACCTTC.

This chain uses TRBV28 with TRBJ2-7; 11 bases line up with TRBD2. This CDR3 spans 15 amino acids. Losses at the gene ends were 7 bases for V and 6 bases for J; bases not matched to a gene: 11. Germline CDR1 and CDR2: MDHEN and SYDVKM. For the CDR3, the DNA is TGTGCCAGCAAAACCCCGAAGACTAGCGGGATCGAGCAGTACTTC. Translating it yields CASKTPKTSGIEQYF.

The gene calls are TRBV2 and TRBJ2-5; 10 positions agree with TRBD1. Per germline, CDR1 SNHLY and CDR2 FYNNEI. The V segment lost 5 bases and the J segment 3 bases; nucleotides outside the gene matches: 3. The CDR3 is 14 amino acids. The CDR3 here is CASSRDRGEETQYF. The CDR3 nucleotides read TGTGCCAGCAGTAGGGACAGGGGCGAAGAGACCCAGTACTTC.

V gene TRBV19 combines with J gene TRBJ1-5; TRBD1 matches 9 bases. V was pared by 6 bases and J by 0 bases, with 6 bases of the junction left unmatched. The CDR3 length is 16 residues. Germline lookup yields CDR1 LNHDA and CDR2 SQIVND (reference sequence). The CDR3 coding sequence is TGTGCCAGTAGCCGGGACAGGGAATATAGCAATCAGCCCCAGCATTTT. It codes for CASSRDREYSNQPQHF.

The J gene is TRBJ2-2, the V gene TRBV5-1, with TRBD1 matching over 8 bases. The CDR3 loop spans 14 amino acids. Losses at the gene ends were 5 bases for V and 6 bases for J; bases not matched to a gene: 6. CDR1 and CDR2 from the germline V gene are SGHRS and YFSETQ. The CDR3 DNA reads as TGCGCCAGCAGAGAGGGGACAGGAGCCGGGGAGCTGTTTTTT. This gives the protein CASREGTGAGELFF.

The chain employs TRBV29-1 and TRBJ2-1; 9 bases line up with TRBD1. The CDR3 length is 16 residues. Germline values: CDR1 SQVTM, CDR2 ANQGSEA. The V and J ends lost 0 bases and 3 bases, in that order; junction bases with no gene match: 6. As DNA, the CDR3 is TGCAGCGTTGAAGATGGACAGGGGTTCAACTACAATGAGCAGTTCTTC. Residues: CSVEDGQGFNYNEQFF.

The CDR3 loop is CASSLAAGSRETQYF. The DNA for the CDR3 is TGCGCCAGCAGCTTGGCCGCAGGTTCACGGGAGACCCAGTACTTC. The chain couples TRBV5-1 to TRBJ2-5; the D is unclear. This CDR3 is built from 15 residues. Germline V gene lookup returns CDR1 SGHRS and CDR2 YFSETQ. Trimming took 0 bases from V and 5 from J, leaving 14 bases between them.